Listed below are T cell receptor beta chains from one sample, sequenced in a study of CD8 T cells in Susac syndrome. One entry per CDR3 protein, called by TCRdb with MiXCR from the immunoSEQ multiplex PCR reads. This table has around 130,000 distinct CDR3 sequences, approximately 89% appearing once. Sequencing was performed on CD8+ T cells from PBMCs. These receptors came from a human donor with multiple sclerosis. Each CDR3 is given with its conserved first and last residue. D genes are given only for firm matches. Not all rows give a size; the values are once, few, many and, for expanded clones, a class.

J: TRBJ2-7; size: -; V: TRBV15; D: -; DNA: TGTGCCACCAGCAGAGATCAGACTGGAACCTACGAGCAGTACTTC; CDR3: CATSRDQTGTYEQYF
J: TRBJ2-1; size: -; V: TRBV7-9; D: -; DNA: TGTGCCAGCAGCATTAGTAGTGGACGATACTATGAGCAGTTCTTC; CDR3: CASSISSGRYYEQFF
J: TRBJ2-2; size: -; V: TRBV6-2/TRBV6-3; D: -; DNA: TGTGCCAGCAGCCCCCCGACAGAATGGTCCGGGGAGCTGTTTTTT; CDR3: CASSPPTEWSGELFF
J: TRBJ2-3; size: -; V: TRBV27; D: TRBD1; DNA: TGTGCCAGCAGTTTTGTACAGGGGGCAGATACGCAGTATTTT; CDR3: CASSFVQGADTQYF
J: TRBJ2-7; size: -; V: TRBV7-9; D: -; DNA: TGTGCCAGCAGCTTATTTTCCGAGCAGTACTTC; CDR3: CASSLFSEQYF
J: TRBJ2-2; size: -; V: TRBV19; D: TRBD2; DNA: TGTGCCAGTAGTATAGTAGCGGGAGGTTCCACCGGGGAGCTGTTTTTT; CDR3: CASSIVAGGSTGELFF
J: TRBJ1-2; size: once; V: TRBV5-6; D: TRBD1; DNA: TGTGCCAGCAGCTTGGGGACAGGGGAAAACACCTTC; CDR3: CASSLGTGENTF
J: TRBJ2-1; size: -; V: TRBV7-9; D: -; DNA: TGTGCCAGCAGTACACTAGTCAATGAGCAGTTCTTC; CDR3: CASSTLVNEQFF
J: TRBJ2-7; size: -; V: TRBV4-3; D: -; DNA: TGCGCCAGCAGCCTCCAGGCCGGGACGCCGATGGGCGAGCAGTACTTC; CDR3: CASSLQAGTPMGEQYF
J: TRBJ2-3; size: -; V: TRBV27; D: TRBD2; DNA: TGTGCCAGCCAACTAGCGGGACTCCCAGATACGCAGTATTTT; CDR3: CASQLAGLPDTQYF
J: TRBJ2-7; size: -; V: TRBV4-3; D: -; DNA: TGCGCCAGCAGCCAAGACAGGGCAGCCTACGAGCAGTACTTC; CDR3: CASSQDRAAYEQYF
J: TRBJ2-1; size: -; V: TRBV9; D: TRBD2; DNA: TGTGCCAGCAGCGTTAGCGGGAGCTCCTACAATGAGCAGTTCTTC; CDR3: CASSVSGSSYNEQFF
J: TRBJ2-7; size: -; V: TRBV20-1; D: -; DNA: TGCAGTGCTAGAGTTATGACCCCATCCTACGAGCAGTACTTC; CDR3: CSARVMTPSYEQYF
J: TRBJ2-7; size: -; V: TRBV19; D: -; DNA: TGTGCCAGTAGTATGGGAGGAGGGTGGCCCTACGAGCAGTACTTC; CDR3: CASSMGGGWPYEQYF
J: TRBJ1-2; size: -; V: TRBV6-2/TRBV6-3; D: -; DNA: TGTGCCAGCAGTTACCCAACGGGGAACAATGGCTACACCTTC; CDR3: CASSYPTGNNGYTF
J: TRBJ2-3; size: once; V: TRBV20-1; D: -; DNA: TGCAGTGCTAGAGATAGGGGACTCTACACAGATACGCAGTATTTT; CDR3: CSARDRGLYTDTQYF
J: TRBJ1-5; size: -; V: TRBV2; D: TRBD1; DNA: TGTGCCAGCAGTGAACCGACAGGGACATCTGATCAGCCCCAGCATTTT; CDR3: CASSEPTGTSDQPQHF
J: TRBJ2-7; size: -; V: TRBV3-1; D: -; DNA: TGTGCCAGCAGCCTCGGGGTCTATGCCGACGAGCAGTACTTC; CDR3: CASSLGVYADEQYF
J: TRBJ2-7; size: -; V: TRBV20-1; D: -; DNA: TGCAGTGCCGGCCGTAGGACGGCCATCGGATACGAGCAGTACTTC; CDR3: CSAGRRTAIGYEQYF
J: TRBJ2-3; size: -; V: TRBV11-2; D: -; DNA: TGTGCCAGCAGCCACAACCCCCGTACGCAGTATTTT; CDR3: CASSHNPRTQYF
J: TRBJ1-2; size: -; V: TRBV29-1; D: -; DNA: TGCAGCGTCGTCGCGACTGCCAACTATGGCTACACCTTC; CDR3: CSVVATANYGYTF
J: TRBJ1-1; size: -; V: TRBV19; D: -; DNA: TGTGCCAGTAGTATCACCCACTGGGGGGGTGGGACTGAAGCTTTCTTT; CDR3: CASSITHWGGGTEAFF
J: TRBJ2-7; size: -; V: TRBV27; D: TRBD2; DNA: TGTGCCAGCAGTTTAACTAGCGGGAATACCTACGAGCAGTACTTC; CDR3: CASSLTSGNTYEQYF
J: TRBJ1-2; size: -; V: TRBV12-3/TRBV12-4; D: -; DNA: TGTGCCAGCAGTTTAACGTTCCCTGGCTACACCTTC; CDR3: CASSLTFPGYTF
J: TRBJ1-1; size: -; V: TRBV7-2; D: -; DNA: TGTGCCAGCACAATCAGGCCGGATAACACTGAAGCTTTCTTT; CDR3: CASTIRPDNTEAFF
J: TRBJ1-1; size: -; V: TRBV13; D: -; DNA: TGTGCCAGCAGCTTAAGTCCCCGCGGGGGGAACACTGAAGCTTTCTTT; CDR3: CASSLSPRGGNTEAFF
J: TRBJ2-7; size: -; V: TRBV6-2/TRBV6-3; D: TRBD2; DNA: TGTGCCAGCAAACCAGATCCGGGACTAGCGGACTACGAGCAGTACTTC; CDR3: CASKPDPGLADYEQYF
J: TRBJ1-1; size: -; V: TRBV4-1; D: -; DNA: TGCGCCAGCAGCCAAGATCGGAGGGGAGCTTTCTTT; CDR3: CASSQDRRGAFF
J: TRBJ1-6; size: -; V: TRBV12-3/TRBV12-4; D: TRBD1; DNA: TGTGCCAGCAGGAGAGGGGACAGGGTATCACCCCTCCACTTT; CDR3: CASRRGDRVSPLHF
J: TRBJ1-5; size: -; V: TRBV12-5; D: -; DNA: TGTGCTAGTGGTCCTTGGGTTAATCAGCCCCAGCATTTT; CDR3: CASGPWVNQPQHF
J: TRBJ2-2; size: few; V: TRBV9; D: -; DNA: TGTGCCAGCAGCCCCGGGGGGAACACCGGGGAGCTGTTTTTT; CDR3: CASSPGGNTGELFF
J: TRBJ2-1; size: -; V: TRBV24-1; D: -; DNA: TGTGCCACCAGTGATTTCGCGGGTAATGAGCAGTTCTTC; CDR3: CATSDFAGNEQFF
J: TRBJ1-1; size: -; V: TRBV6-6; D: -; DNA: TGTGCCAGCGGGGAGCTTTACACTGAAGCTTTCTTT; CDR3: CASGELYTEAFF
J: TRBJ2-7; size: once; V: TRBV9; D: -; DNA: TGTGCCAGCAGCGTAGAAATGGCGCAGCGTCACGAGCAGTACTTC; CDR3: CASSVEMAQRHEQYF
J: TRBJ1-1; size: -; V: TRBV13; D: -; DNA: TGTGCCAGCAGCTTGGGGACTTTGTACACTGAAGCTTTCTTT; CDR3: CASSLGTLYTEAFF
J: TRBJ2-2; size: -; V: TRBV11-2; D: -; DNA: TGTGCCAGCAGAACCGGGGGTGTGGGCTTGGTCACCGGGGAGCTGTTTTTT; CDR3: CASRTGGVGLVTGELFF
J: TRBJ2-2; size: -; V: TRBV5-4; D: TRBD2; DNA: TGTGCCAGCAGCTTGGGTCTAGCGGGAGGAGGGGAGCTGTTTTTT; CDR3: CASSLGLAGGGELFF
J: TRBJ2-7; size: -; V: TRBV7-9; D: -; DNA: TGTGCCATCCACGAGGGGCCCATAAGCTCCTACGAGCAGTACTTC; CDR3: CAIHEGPISSYEQYF
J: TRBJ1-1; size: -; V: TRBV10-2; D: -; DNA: TGCGCCAGCAGTAGGCCAGAAACTGAAGCTTTCTTT; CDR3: CASSRPETEAFF
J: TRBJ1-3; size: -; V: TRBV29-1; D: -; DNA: TGCAGCGCTTACTTTGGAAACACCATATATTTT; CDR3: CSAYFGNTIYF
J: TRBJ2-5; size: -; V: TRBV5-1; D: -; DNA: TGCGCCAGCAGCGGCAACGGGGGTGAGGAGACCCAGTACTTC; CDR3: CASSGNGGEETQYF
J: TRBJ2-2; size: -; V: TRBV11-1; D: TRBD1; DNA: TGTGCCAGCAGCTTAAAAAATTCGGCTTTACAGGGGGCTGACACCGGGGAGCTGTTTTTT; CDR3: CASSLKNSALQGADTGELFF
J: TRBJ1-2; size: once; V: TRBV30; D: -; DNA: TGTGCCTGGAGTAAAGGGACATCTGGCTACACCTTC; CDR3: CAWSKGTSGYTF
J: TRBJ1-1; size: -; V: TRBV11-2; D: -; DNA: TGTGCCAGCAGCCTACGAGGATTTCACACTGAAGCTTTCTTT; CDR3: CASSLRGFHTEAFF
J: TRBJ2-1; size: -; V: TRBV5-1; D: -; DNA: TGCGCCAGCAGCTGGACACCCAACAATGAGCAGTTCTTC; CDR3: CASSWTPNNEQFF
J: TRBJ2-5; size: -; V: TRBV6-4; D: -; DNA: TGTGCCAGCAGTGAACGGACGAGCGGAGAGACCCAGTACTTC; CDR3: CASSERTSGETQYF
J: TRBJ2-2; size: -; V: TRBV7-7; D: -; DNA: TGTGCCAGCAGCGGTTACACCGGGGAGCTGTTTTTT; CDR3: CASSGYTGELFF
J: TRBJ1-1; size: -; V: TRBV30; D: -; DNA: TGTGCCTGGAGTATGGGGCCTGAAGCTTTCTTT; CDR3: CAWSMGPEAFF
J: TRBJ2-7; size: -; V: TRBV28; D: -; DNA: TGTGCCAGCAGTCTATCGAGCCCCTACGAGCAGTACTTC; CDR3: CASSLSSPYEQYF
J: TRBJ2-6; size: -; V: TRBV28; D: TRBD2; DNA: TGTGCCAGCAGTTTCAGCGGGAAGGACTCGACTGGGGCCAACGTCCTGACTTTC; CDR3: CASSFSGKDSTGANVLTF